This TCR beta chain was captured in a study of cytomegalovirus exposure and HLA in healthy donors. At the level of the study: The same platform was used for the roughly 130 validation repertoires as for the approximately 730 first-cohort repertoires, as reported in a later analysis.

Comments on this clone: What it recognizes is unknown.

Whole-study results and caveats: Reports credit the classifier with highly specific, highly sensitive diagnosis of cytomegalovirus status. A list of 150 to 200 TCR beta chains associated with cytomegalovirus was given. Usually a TCR sequence was rare, but some public TCRs were found in many donors.

The repertoire was sequenced with immunoSEQ multiplex PCR; TCRdb's copy has only in-frame clones and lacks some. The data show 55,000 to 65,000 clones, about 95% seen once. The clonotype was recovered from a woman aged 18-35 years in good health and CMV-seropositive. Input material: PBMCs.

The CDR3 reads CASSQGGAEYYEQYF. CDR3 bases: TGCGCCAGCAGCCAAGGGGGCGCGGAATACTACGAGCAGTACTTC. The rearrangement links TRBV4-3 to TRBJ2-7; D might be TRBD1 (5 bases). Trimming shortened V by 1 base and J by 3 bases, and 13 bases separated the two germline ends. This CDR3 region has 15 residues. The V gene's germline CDR1 is LGHNA and CDR2 YSLEER.